This TCR beta chain was retrieved from a study of cytomegalovirus exposure and HLA in healthy donors. Study results and limitations: HLA alleles showed associations with around 15,000 TCR beta sequences in a later analysis, at a 0.05 false discovery rate. Sequencing depth across donors, presence/absence analyses assumed, was roughly uniform. Earlier analysis found most TCR beta V segments productive about 90% or about 30% of the time.

Remarks on this clone: Its antigen is as yet unknown.

The CDR3 contains 14 residues. Germline CDR1 SGHRS, CDR2 YFSETQ. V lost 1 base, J lost 6 bases, and 11 bases lay in between. Primers: 60 Vbeta forward and 13 Jbeta reverse. Profiling relied on immunoSEQ multiplex PCR, and the TCRdb table lists in-frame clones only, not all of them. The profile shows roughly 160,000 clones, 81% of them singletons. The sequenced material came from PBMCs. The sequence derives from a woman aged 45-65 years in good health and CMV-seronegative. This chain uses TRBV5-1 with TRBJ2-1, with D uncertain. In DNA, the CDR3 is TGCGCCAGCAGCTTGAGAGGAGACGGCAATGAGCAGTTCTTC. Protein product: CASSLRGDGNEQFF.